Described below is a single TCR beta chain sequence and its context. Its antigen has not been determined. No quality values exist for individual bases; no much larger clone is one base distant. This sample is part of a study of Ad26.COV2.S vaccination and SARS-CoV-2 variants (dated by TCRdb to the early 2020s). Background on the whole study: Donors in the vaccine arm were drawn from COV1001, a multicentre, randomized, double-blind, placebo-controlled phase I-IIa trial testing Ad26.COV2.S in healthy adults. Trial participants were randomized into five groups of five: low-dose or high-dose Ad26.COV2.S given once or twice, or placebo on both occasions. TCRbeta repertoire sequencing was used to assess the specificity and breadth of SARS-CoV-2-reactive T cell receptors after Ad26.COV2.S vaccination. A total of some 30 samples were included in the TCR-sequenced set, comprising roughly 20 Ad26.COV2.S vaccine recipients, 5 placebo recipients and 8 SARS-CoV-2 convalescent individuals. Investigators remained blinded to trial group allocation during experiments and outcome assessment. Dosing of Ad26.COV2.S was intramuscular, at either 5x10^10 or 1x10^11 viral particles, delivered as one shot or as two shots spaced 56 days apart. The research as a whole found: Spike-specific TCR breadth was higher in Ad26.COV2.S recipients than in placebo recipients (P = 0.0014). Comparable non-spike TCR breadth was observed between vaccine and placebo recipients, consistent with only spike being contained in the vaccine. The study was not powered to compare responses between vaccine doses or regimens. After vaccination, spike-specific CD8+ and CD4+ T cell responses were reported to show substantial breadth. The authors noted that the TCR breadth and depth analyses may have underestimated total T cell responses.

Sequences SGHNT (CDR1) and YENEEA (CDR2) are obtained from the germline V gene. V sheds 0 bases and J sheds 6 bases, leaving 15 bases between their ends. Including the terminal cysteine and phenylalanine, the CDR3 comprises 15 residues. The retained sequence is limited to the CDR3, 45 bases, with the frame set at the first base. The treatment or condition label for this specimen denotes: some 19 received Ad26.COV2.S at low or high dose, single or two shots; 5 received placebo; per-sample allocation not given. For vaccine and placebo recipients, the sequenced repertoires came from samples collected on day 63 after the first injection. Between 29 July and 7 August 2020, Cohort 1b enrolled 20 to 30 adults aged 18-55 years at one site in Boston, USA. Ad26.COV2.S was a replication-incompetent adenovirus type 26 vector that expressed a prefusion-stabilized SARS-CoV-2 spike protein derived from the original Wuhan strain.

TCRbeta CDR3 regions were sequenced with the immunoSEQ Assay. After extraction, genomic DNA underwent amplification by bias-controlled multiplex PCR, followed by high-throughput sequencing. The published analysis was carried out like this. To quantify the absolute abundance of every unique TCRbeta CDR3 region, sequences were collapsed and filtered. T cell fraction was estimated by normalizing TCRbeta template counts to usable DNA, which was measured by amplifying reference genes present in all nucleated cells. Repertoire TCRs were annotated as SARS-CoV-2-specific when V gene, CDR3 amino acid sequence and J gene were exactly matched to a known reactive TCR set. MIRA supplied the reference SARS-CoV-2 TCR set, which was filtered for enrichment in COVID-19-positive ImmuneCODE repertoires so that public or cross-reactive TCRs were removed. Based on the MIRA antigens, annotated TCRs were further analysed at the level of specific ORF or position within ORF. Breadth was defined as the number of annotated unique rearrangements divided by the total number of unique productive rearrangements, and depth was defined as the summed frequency of the annotated unique rearrangements. Two-sided Wilcoxon rank-sum tests were applied when comparing TCR breadth between groups. TCRdb took over this immuneACCESS table, retaining in-frame rearrangements with V and J assigned. Such tables are incomplete; in checked studies, under half of the missing clones stem from an unresolved V gene, and the remainder is unexplained. V and J calls and clone size come straight from that table; D and trimming were deduced from the DNA. This sample comprises 300,000 to 350,000 clones, 85% to 90% of them detected only once. The top ten hold around 5.3% of the sample.

The sequence is built from TRBV11-3 and TRBJ2-7, with a tentative D gene TRBD2 over 5 matching bases. This specimen was peripheral blood, taken in a trial of Ad26.COV2.S vaccine versus placebo. The receptor's source is a person aged 18-65 years who received the Ad26.COV2.S COVID-19 vaccine or a placebo. The CDR3 reads as follows: CASSLDLRLAVEQYF. The DNA sequence is TGTGCCAGCAGCTTAGATTTGCGGCTAGCCGTCGAGCAGTACTTC.